This record looks at one T cell receptor beta chain sequence and its context. It lacks a known antigen. No much larger clone is present one base from it, and per-base qualities are unavailable. This entry is derived from a study of control samples from healthy donors and cancer patients (dated by TCRdb to the early 2020s). Including cysteine and phenylalanine, the CDR3 has 20 amino acids. The DNA shown is the 60-base CDR3, in frame from base 1. From a lookup of the germline V gene, CDR1 and CDR2 are SGHNT and YENEEA. V and J are trimmed by 1 base and 0 bases, and the gene matches miss 12 bases of the junction. Libraries came from the immunoSEQ multiplex PCR assay. TCRdb's version of the immuneACCESS table is confined to in-frame rearrangements and falls short of the full clone set. An unresolved V gene accounts for under half of the shortfall where checked; the remainder is of unknown origin. This sample lists 60,000 to 75,000 clones; around 82% were detected once. The ten biggest clones cover approximately 30% of the sample.

The TCR originated in a man aged 50 to 59 in good health. The specimen sequenced was blood. The chain links TRBV11-3 with TRBJ2-6; 7 bases in the middle match TRBD2. The CDR3: CASSLGTLGRTFSGANVLTF. The base sequence is TGTGCCAGCAGCTTAGGGACTCTCGGGAGGACCTTCTCTGGGGCCAACGTCCTGACTTTC.